This T cell receptor beta chain was captured by sequencing in a study of blood T cell repertoires in COVID-19 (dated by TCRdb to the early 2020s). About the investigation overall: Samples covering the acute and convalescent phases of COVID-19 were provided by collaborators in the United States, Italy and Spain. Samples were obtained from the ongoing ImmuneRACE study (first 160 participants) and from 950 to 1,500 subjects provided by 6 global collaborators. The dataset comprised deeply sampled blood TCRbeta repertoires from subjects exposed to, actively infected with, or recovered from COVID-19. A freely available public database, intended as a resource for researchers studying the immune response to SARS-CoV-2, is where the repertoires were released. The sample metadata nearly always contained a de-identified subject ID, COVID-19 status, age in years and sex. The material from the prospective study consisted of cDNA or gDNA derived from T cells, B-cell-depleted T cells, or PBMCs. HLA class I and class II types, where available, came from metadata supplied by the sample provider rather than from assay-based typing. Study-level results and caveats: The quantity of clinical and demographic metadata differed by source and by participant and was supplied without curation.

In Seattle, one collaborating source enrolled patients while the infection was active and tracked those patients longitudinally over the course of disease. Each collaborating institution followed its own protocols to collect whole blood in K2EDTA tubes. Collaborator samples were shipped for TCRbeta analysis as frozen whole blood, isolated PBMCs, or DNA extracted from either sample type. The germline V gene (reference sequence) sets CDR1 to GTSNPN and CDR2 to SVGIG. V loses 5 bases at its end and J loses 4 bases; junction bases beyond the gene matches: 9. The CDR3, cysteine through phenylalanine, is 16 amino acids long. The kept DNA is CDR3 alone, 48 bases in frame from the first base. TCRbeta CDR3 regions were amplified from genomic DNA by means of the immunoSEQ Assay, a bias-controlled multiplex PCR. The authors' pipeline ran thus. Nucleated cell counts per sample were estimated from amplification of reference gene primers within the assay. Sequence reads were collapsed and filtered to measure the absolute abundance of every unique TCRbeta CDR3 rearrangement. For each sample, productive Simpson clonality was calculated by taking the square root of Simpson's diversity index across productive rearrangements. In TCRdb, the immuneACCESS table is reduced to in-frame sequences with V and J assigned. These tables do not hold every clone; where another copy was compared, an unresolved V gene accounts for under half, and the others remain unexplained. V, J and clone size are those of that table, while D and trimming were read from the DNA. The sample records over 200,000 clones, around 92% of which are singletons. The top ten hold around 2.5% of the sample.

Of note for this clone: This clone's antigen is unknown. Base quality data are lacking; no much larger clone is found one base away.

Input material: peripheral blood. The receptor's source is a person aged 18-30 years with COVID-19, enrolled during active disease. Recombination joined TRBV30 with TRBJ2-1; the junction holds 12 bases that match TRBD2. CDR3 protein: CAWGRASGRGYNEQFF. Here is the DNA: TGTGCCTGGGGGCGGGCTAGCGGGAGGGGGTACAATGAGCAGTTCTTC.